This T cell receptor beta chain was captured by sequencing in a study of blood T cell repertoires in COVID-19. Cohorts were based on clinical histories the participants reported. All recovered Cohort 3 donors got two negative PCRs, got clearance, or saw symptom resolution. Looked up from germline, CDR1 is SNHLY and CDR2 is FYNNEI. The CDR3 contains 15 residues. Between the trimmed V and J ends, which lost 4 bases and 6 bases, there was a span of 15 bases. Assay used: immunoSEQ multiplex PCR; TCRdb lists only in-frame clones, some missing. The table records fewer than 200,000 clones, approximately 85% of them present only once.

Material: PBMCs or T cells enriched from blood (not recorded which). The sequence was collected from a woman between 18 and 29 years old who had recovered from COVID-19. This sequence joins TRBV2 and TRBJ1-4; tentative D call: TRBD1 (5 bases). The CDR3 sequence is CASSVLGTGDEKLFF. In DNA form, the CDR3 reads TGTGCCAGCAGTGTTCTTGGTACAGGCGATGAAAAACTGTTTTTT.